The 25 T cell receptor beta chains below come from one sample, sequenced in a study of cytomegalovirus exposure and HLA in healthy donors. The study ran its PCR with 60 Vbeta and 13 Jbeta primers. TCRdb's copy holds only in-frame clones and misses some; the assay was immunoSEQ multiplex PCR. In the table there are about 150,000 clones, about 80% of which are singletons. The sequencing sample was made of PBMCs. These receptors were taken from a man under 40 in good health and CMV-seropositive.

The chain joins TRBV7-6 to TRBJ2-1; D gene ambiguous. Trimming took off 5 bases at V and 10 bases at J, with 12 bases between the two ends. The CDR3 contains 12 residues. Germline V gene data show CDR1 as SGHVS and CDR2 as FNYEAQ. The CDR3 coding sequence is TGTGCCAGCAGCCTTCCCGGAGTGGAGCAGTTCTTC. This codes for CASSLPGVEQFF.

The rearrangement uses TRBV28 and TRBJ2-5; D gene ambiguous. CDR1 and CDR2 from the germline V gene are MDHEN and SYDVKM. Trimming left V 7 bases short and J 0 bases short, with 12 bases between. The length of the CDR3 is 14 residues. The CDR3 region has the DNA TGTGCCAGCAATAGGCCCGAGGACCAAGAGACCCAGTACTTC. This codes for CASNRPEDQETQYF.

The CDR3: CASSPNPGGALTEAFF. CDR3 sequence (DNA): TGCGCCAGCAGCCCCAACCCCGGGGGGGCTTTGACTGAAGCTTTCTTT. This chain joins TRBV5-1 and TRBJ1-1, with TRBD1 as a possible D gene (6 bases). V lost 4 bases and J 5 bases, leaving 21 bases between the germline ends. Germline values: CDR1 SGHRS, CDR2 YFSETQ. This CDR3 has 16 amino acids.

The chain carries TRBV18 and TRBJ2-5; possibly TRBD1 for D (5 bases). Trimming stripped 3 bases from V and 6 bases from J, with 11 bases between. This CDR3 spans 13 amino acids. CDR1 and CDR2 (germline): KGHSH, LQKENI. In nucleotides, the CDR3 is TGTGCCAGCTCACCGGGGCAGGAGAAGACCCAGTACTTC. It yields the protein CASSPGQEKTQYF.

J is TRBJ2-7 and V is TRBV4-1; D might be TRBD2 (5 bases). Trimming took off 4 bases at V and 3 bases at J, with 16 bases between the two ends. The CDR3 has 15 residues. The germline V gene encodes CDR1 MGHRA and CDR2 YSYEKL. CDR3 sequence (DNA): TGCGCCAGCAGCCCAGCCCCGCGGGCTAACTACGAGCAGTACTTC. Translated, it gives CASSPAPRANYEQYF.

DNA for the CDR3: TGTGCCAGCAGCTCCCCCCGACAGGCTAACACTGAAGCTTTCTTT. Protein sequence: CASSSPRQANTEAFF. This chain connects TRBV7-2 to TRBJ1-1, with D tentatively TRBD1 (6 bases). Deletions cut 4 bases from V and 2 bases from J, with 14 bases between. CDR1 is SGHTA, CDR2 FQGNSA, per germline. This CDR3 region has 15 residues.

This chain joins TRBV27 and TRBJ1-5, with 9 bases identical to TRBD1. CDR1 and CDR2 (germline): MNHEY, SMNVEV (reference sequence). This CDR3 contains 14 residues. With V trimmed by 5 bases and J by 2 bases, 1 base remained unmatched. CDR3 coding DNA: TGTGCCAGCAGTCGACAGGGGGGCAATCAGCCCCAGCATTTT. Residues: CASSRQGGNQPQHF.

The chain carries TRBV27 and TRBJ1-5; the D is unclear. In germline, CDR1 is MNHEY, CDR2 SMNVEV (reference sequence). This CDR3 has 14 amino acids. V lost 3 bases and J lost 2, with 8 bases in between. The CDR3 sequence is CASSFRRGNQPQHF. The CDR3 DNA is TGTGCCAGCAGTTTTAGGAGGGGCAATCAGCCCCAGCATTTT.

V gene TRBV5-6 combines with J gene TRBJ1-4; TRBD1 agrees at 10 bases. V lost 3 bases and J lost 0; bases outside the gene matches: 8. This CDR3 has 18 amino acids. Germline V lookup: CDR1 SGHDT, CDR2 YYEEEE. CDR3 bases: TGTGCCAGCAGCTGGGGGACAGGGGAAGCGGCAACTAATGAAAAACTGTTTTTT. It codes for CASSWGTGEAATNEKLFF.

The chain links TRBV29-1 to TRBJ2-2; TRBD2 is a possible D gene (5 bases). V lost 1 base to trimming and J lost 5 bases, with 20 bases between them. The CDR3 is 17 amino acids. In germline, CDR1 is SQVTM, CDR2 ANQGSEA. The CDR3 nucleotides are TGCAGCGTTGAAGGAATTCACACAGATCGGAGGACCGGGGAGCTGTTTTTT. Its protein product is CSVEGIHTDRRTGELFF.

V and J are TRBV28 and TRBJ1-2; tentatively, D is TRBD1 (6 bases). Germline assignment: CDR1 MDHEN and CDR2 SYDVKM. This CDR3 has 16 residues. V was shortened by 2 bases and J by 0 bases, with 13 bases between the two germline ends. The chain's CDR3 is CASSLPRGTANYGYTF. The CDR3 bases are TGTGCCAGCAGTTTACCCAGGGGAACAGCTAACTATGGCTACACCTTC.

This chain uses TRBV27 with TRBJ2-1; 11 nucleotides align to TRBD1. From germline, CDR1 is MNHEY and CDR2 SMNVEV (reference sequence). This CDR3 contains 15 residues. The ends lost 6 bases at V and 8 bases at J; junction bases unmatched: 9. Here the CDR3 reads CASSTGQGAGYEQFF. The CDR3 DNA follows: TGTGCCAGCAGCACCGGACAGGGGGCAGGATATGAGCAGTTCTTC.

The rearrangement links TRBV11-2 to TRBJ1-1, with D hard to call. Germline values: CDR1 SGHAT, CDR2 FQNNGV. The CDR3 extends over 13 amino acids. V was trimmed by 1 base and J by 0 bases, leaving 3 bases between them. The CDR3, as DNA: TGTGCCAGCAGCTTAGGGCTGAACACTGAAGCTTTCTTT. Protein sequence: CASSLGLNTEAFF.

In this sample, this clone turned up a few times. In DNA, the CDR3 is TGTGCCAGCAGTTTATCGTCTAGCGGTTTAGGTGGGCAGTATTTT. Translated, it gives CASSLSSSGLGGQYF. The J gene is TRBJ2-3, the V gene TRBV27, with 7 bases aligning to TRBD2. The J segment lost 11 bases and the V segment lost 0 bases, leaving 11 bases of the junction unmatched. Germline lookup yields CDR1 MNHEY and CDR2 SMNVEV (reference sequence). CDR3 length equals 15 residues.

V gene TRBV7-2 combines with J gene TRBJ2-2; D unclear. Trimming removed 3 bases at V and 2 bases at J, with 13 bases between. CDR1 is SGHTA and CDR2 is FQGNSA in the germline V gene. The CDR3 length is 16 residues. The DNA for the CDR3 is TGTGCCAGCAGCTTGAGGTCCCTCAGAAACACCGGGGAGCTGTTTTTT. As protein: CASSLRSLRNTGELFF.

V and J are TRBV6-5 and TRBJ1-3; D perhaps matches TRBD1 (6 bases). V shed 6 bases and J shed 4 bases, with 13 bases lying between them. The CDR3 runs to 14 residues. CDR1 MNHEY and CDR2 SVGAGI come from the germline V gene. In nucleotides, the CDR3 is TGTGCCAGCAGAAGTGAGGGGACAGGAAACACCATATATTTT. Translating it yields CASRSEGTGNTIYF.

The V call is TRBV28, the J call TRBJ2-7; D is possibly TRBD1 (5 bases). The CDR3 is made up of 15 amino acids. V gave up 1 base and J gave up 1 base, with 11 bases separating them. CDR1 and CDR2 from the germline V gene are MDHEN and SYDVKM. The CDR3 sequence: CASSLSSTVSYEQYF. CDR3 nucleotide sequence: TGTGCCAGCAGTTTATCCTCGACAGTTTCCTACGAGCAGTACTTC.

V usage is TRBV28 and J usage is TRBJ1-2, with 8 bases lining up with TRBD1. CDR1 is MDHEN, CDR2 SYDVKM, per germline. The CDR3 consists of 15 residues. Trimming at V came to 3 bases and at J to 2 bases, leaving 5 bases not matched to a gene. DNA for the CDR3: TGTGCCAGCAGTTTTCCAGGGGGCGCGAACTATGGCTACACCTTC. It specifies CASSFPGGANYGYTF.

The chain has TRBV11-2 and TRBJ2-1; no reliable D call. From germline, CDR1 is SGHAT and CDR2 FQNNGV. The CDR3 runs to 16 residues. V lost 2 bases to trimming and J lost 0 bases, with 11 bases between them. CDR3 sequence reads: CASSLIPLSSYNEQFF. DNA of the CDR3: TGTGCCAGCAGCTTAATACCGCTGAGCTCCTACAATGAGCAGTTCTTC. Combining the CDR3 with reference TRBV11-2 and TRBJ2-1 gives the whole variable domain EAGVAQSPRYKIIEKRQSVAFWCNPISGHATLYWYQQILGQGPKLLIQFQNNGVVDDSQLPKDRFSAERLKGVDSTLKIQPAKLEDSAVYLCASSLIPLSSYNEQFFGPGTRLTVL.

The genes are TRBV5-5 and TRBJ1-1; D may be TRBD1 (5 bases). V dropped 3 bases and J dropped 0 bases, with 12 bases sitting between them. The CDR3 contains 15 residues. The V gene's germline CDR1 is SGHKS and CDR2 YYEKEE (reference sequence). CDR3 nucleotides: TGTGCCAGCAGCTGGGACTCACTCTTGAACACTGAAGCTTTCTTT. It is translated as CASSWDSLLNTEAFF.

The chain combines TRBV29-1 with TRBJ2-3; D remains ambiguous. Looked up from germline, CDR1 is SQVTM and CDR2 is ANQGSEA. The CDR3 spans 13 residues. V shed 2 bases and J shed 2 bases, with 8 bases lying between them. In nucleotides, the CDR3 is TGCAGCGTTGAAAGCTCCGCCACAGATACGCAGTATTTT. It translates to CSVESSATDTQYF.

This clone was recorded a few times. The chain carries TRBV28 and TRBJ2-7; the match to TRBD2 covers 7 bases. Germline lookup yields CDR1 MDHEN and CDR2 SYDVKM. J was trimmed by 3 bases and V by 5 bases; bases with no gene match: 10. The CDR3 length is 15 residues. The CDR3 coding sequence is TGTGCCAGCAGTCCTAACCTTGGGGACTACTACGAGCAGTACTTC. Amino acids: CASSPNLGDYYEQYF.

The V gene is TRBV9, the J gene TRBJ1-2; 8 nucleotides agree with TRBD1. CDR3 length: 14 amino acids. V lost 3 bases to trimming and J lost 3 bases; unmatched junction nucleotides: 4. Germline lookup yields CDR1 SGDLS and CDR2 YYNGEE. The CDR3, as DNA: TGTGCCAGCAGCGGCAGGGGGCGCGACTATGGCTACACCTTC. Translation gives CASSGRGRDYGYTF. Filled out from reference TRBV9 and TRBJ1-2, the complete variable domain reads DSGVTQTPKHLITATGQRVTLRCSPRSGDLSVYWYQQSLDQGLQFLIQYYNGEERAKGNILERFSAQQFPDLHSELNLSSLELGDSALYFCASSGRGRDYGYTFGSGTRLTVV.

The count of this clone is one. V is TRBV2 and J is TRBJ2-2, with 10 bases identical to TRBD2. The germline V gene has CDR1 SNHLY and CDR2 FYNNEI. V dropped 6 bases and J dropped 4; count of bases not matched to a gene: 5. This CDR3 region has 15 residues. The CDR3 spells CASSRSGGATGELFF. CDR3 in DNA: TGTGCCAGCAGCAGGAGCGGGGGGGCCACCGGGGAGCTGTTTTTT.

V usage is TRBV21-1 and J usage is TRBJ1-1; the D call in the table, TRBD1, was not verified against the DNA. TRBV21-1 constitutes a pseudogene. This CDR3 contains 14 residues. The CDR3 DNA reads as TGTGCCAGCAGCCCCTGGGACATTCGCACTGAAGCTTTCTTT. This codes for CASSPWDIRTEAFF.